These 19 T cell receptor beta chains share one sample of origin, sequenced in a study of monozygotic twins with inflammatory bowel disease. TCRdb reprocessed the 5' RACE reads; each CDR3 protein has one entry and no DNA is given. This listing includes some 200,000 distinct CDR3 sequences. Sequenced: blood. All receptors derive from a human donor with ulcerative colitis or Crohn's disease, or a healthy co-twin of an affected twin (not recorded which).

CDR3: CASSSTGSQETQYF. V usage is TRBV7-9 and J usage is TRBJ2-5; the D gene TCRdb calls, TRBD1, cannot be checked with no DNA. The germline V gene encodes CDR1 SEHNR and CDR2 FQNEAQ (reference sequence). CDR3 length: 14 residues.

The V gene is TRBV9, the J gene TRBJ2-7; TCRdb's D gene call, TRBD1, goes unchecked for lack of DNA. Germline V gene lookup returns CDR1 SGDLS and CDR2 YYNGEE. CDR3 length: 15 residues. CDR3 region: CASSVVSRGDYEQYF.

CDR3: CASSKGQGRIGYTF. The chain links TRBV5-1 to TRBJ1-2; TCRdb outputs TRBD1, but without DNA this stays unchecked. The CDR3 covers 14 residues. Germline-derived CDR1 and CDR2 are SGHRS and YFSETQ.

The J gene is TRBJ2-7, the V gene TRBV6-5; TCRdb names TRBD1, which stays unverified in the absence of DNA. CDR3 length: 15 amino acids. Germline CDR1 MNHEY, CDR2 SVGAGI. CDR3: CASSYLLGPSYEQYF.

The CDR3 protein is CSARLAGGNYGYTF. This chain uses TRBV20-1 with TRBJ1-2; TCRdb's D call of TRBD1 is untestable without DNA. Germline lookup yields CDR1 DFQATT and CDR2 SNEGSKA (reference sequence). This CDR3 is built from 14 residues.

CDR3 loop: CASSYTDGTSGGTSTDTQYF. V gene TRBV6-2 or TRBV6-3 combines with J gene TRBJ2-3; TCRdb indicates TRBD2, and absent DNA this call remains unverified. The CDR3 has 20 amino acids. Germline V gene sequence: CDR1 MNHEY, CDR2 SVGEGT.

This sequence joins TRBV29-1 and TRBJ2-1; the TCRdb call, TRBD1, lacks DNA for checking. Germline V gene data show CDR1 as SQVTM and CDR2 as ANQGSEA. CDR3 length: 14 amino acids. The CDR3 reads CSVDGTGATNEQFF.

The chain is built from TRBV24-1 and TRBJ2-1; the TCRdb call, TRBD1, lacks DNA for checking. Germline CDR1 is KGHDR and CDR2 is SFDVKD. The CDR3 length is 15 residues. Here the CDR3 reads CATSDPGQRNDEQFF.

The V gene is TRBV20-1, the J gene TRBJ1-4. In germline, CDR1 is DFQATT, CDR2 SNEGSKA (reference sequence). The CDR3 covers 11 residues. CDR3 protein: CSARPREKLFF.

CDR3 loop: CASSDDRGLEQYF. V and J are TRBV7-9 and TRBJ2-7; no DNA is available, so the TRBD1 call from TCRdb remains unchecked. CDR1 SEHNR and CDR2 FQNEAQ come from the germline V gene (reference sequence). The CDR3 is 13 amino acids. Full variable domain (outside the CDR3, taken from reference TRBV7-9 and TRBJ2-7): DTGVSQNPRHKITKRGQNVTFRCDPISEHNRLYWYRQTLGQGPEFLTYFQNEAQLEKSRLLSDRFSAERPKGSFSTLEIQRTEQGDSAMYLCASSDDRGLEQYFGPGTRLTVT.

The chain recombines TRBV5-1 with TRBJ2-3; there is no DNA to check the TCRdb D call of TRBD1. The CDR3 contains 16 residues. The germline CDR1 and CDR2 sequences are SGHRS and YFSETQ. CDR3: CASSARGQGATDTQYF.

The chain combines TRBV12-3 or TRBV12-4 with TRBJ1-5; TCRdb lists TRBD1, though no DNA is available to test this call. The CDR3 is made up of 13 amino acids. This CDR3 is CASTPQGVGTQHF.

The chain employs TRBV6-2 or TRBV6-3 and TRBJ2-1; TCRdb outputs TRBD2, but without DNA this stays unchecked. Looked up from germline, CDR1 is MNHEY and CDR2 is SVGEGT. The CDR3 is 12 amino acids. CDR3 sequence: CAGWGEENEQFF.

The V call is TRBV6-5, the J call TRBJ2-1; with no DNA, the TCRdb D assignment of TRBD1 cannot be verified. Germline V gene data show CDR1 as MNHEY and CDR2 as SVGAGI. The CDR3 sequence is 13 residues long. The chain's CDR3 is CASSYSVAGEQFF.

The genes are TRBV7-2 and TRBJ1-4. The CDR3 extends over 14 amino acids. The germline V gene has CDR1 SGHTA and CDR2 FQGNSA. The CDR3 region is CASSSTSLGEKLFF.

The V and J genes are TRBV4-1 and TRBJ1-2. The CDR3 contains 17 residues. CDR1 is MGHRA and CDR2 is YSYEKL in the germline V gene. The CDR3 protein is CASSQVVAKMTNYGYTF.

The chain has TRBV28 and TRBJ2-1; TCRdb's assignment of TRBD1 cannot be checked, as there is no DNA. The CDR3 spans 15 residues. Germline V gene data show CDR1 as MDHEN and CDR2 as SYDVKM. CDR3 loop: CASSPGVSGSNEQFF.

This chain connects TRBV12-5 to TRBJ2-7; TCRdb names TRBD1, which stays unverified in the absence of DNA. This CDR3 has 14 amino acids. Germline V gives CDR1 LGHNT, CDR2 FRNRAP. The CDR3 loop is CASGLQGPYSEQYF.

V gene TRBV7-2 combines with J gene TRBJ2-4; TCRdb names TRBD1, which stays unverified in the absence of DNA. The CDR3 is made up of 15 amino acids. Germline CDR1 reads SGHTA; CDR2 reads FQGNSA. The CDR3: CASSLEGVPKNIQYF. Full variable domain (outside the CDR3, taken from reference TRBV7-2 and TRBJ2-4): GAGVSQSPSNKVTEKGKDVELRCDPISGHTALYWYRQSLGQGLEFLIYFQGNSAPDKSGLPSDRFSAERTGGSVSTLTIQRTQQEDSAVYLCASSLEGVPKNIQYFGAGTRLSVL.